This T cell receptor beta chain was documented in a study of T cell changes during pregnancy in multiple sclerosis. Sequencing used immunoSEQ multiplex PCR; TCRdb keeps in-frame clones, though not all of them. This sample has about 45,000 clones, with about 96% found just once. CDR3 length equals 15 residues. Trimming pared 3 bases from V and 2 bases from J, leaving 14 bases between. Germline V CDR1 and CDR2: LNHDA, SQIVND (reference sequence). Sample: peripheral blood, taken in the second trimester of pregnancy. The J gene is TRBJ2-7, the V gene TRBV19; maybe TRBD2 (7 bases). The clonotype originates from a female donor with multiple sclerosis, enrolled in a pregnancy study. CDR3 amino acids: CASSIAPGGTYEQYF. In nucleotides, the CDR3 is TGTGCCAGTAGTATTGCCCCGGGGGGCACCTACGAGCAGTACTTC.